This T cell receptor beta chain was captured by sequencing in a study of metastatic and nonmetastatic thyroid tumors. This clone occurred a few times. Using MiXCR, TCRdb reanalyzed the PCR reads. The data show over 7,000 clones, roughly 15% seen once. Until they underwent thyroid surgery, no patient had received any treatment. This CDR3 contains 16 residues. The ends lost 5 bases at V and 0 bases at J; junction bases unmatched: 7. Germline V CDR1 and CDR2: ENHRY, SYGVKD. The sequence was collected from a female donor with papillary thyroid cancer or a benign thyroid nodule (not recorded which). Some clones in this sample may be carry-over from other donors' samples. The sequencing input was blood. J is TRBJ2-7 and V is TRBV10-3; 10 nucleotides align to TRBD1. CDR3 nucleotides: TGTGCCATCAGTTGTGGGACAGGGGTAATCTCCTACGAGCAGTACTTC. It yields the protein CAISCGTGVISYEQYF.